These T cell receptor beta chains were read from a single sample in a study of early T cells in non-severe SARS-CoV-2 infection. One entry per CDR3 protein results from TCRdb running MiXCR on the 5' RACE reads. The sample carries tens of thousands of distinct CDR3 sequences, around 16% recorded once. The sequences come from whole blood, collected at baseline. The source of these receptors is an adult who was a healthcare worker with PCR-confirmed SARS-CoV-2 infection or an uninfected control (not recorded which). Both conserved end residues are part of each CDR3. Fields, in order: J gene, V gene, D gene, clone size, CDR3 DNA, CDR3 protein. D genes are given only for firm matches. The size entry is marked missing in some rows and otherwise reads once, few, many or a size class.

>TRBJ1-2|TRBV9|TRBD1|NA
TGTGCCAGCAGCGTAGGCACACAGGGGGACTATGGCTACACCTTC
CASSVGTQGDYGYTF
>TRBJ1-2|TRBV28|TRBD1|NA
TGTGCCAGCAGTCCATCGACAGGGGTCTATGGCTACACCTTC
CASSPSTGVYGYTF
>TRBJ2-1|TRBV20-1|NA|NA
TGCAGTGCTAGTTCCCCGATTCATGAGCAGTTCTTC
CSASSPIHEQFF
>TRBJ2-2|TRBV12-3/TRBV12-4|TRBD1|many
TGTGCCAGCAGTAGGGACAGCCGCGGGGAGCTGTTTTTT
CASSRDSRGELFF
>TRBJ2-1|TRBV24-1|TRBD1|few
TGTGCCACCGGGACAGACAGAATCAATGAGCAGTTCTTC
CATGTDRINEQFF
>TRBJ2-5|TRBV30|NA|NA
TGTGCCTGGAACCTCGGGGAGACCCAGTACTTC
CAWNLGETQYF
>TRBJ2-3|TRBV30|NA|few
TGTGCCTGGAGTGTAGGGAGACCCACAGATACGCAGTATTTT
CAWSVGRPTDTQYF
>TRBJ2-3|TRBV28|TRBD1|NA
TGTGCCAGCAGCCGACCCCGGGACAGGGCATCCCGTTACACAGATACGCAGTATTTT
CASSRPRDRASRYTDTQYF
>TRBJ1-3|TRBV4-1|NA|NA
TGCGCCAGCAGCCAAGATCGGGGGGCGGCATACTCTGGAAACACCATATATTTT
CASSQDRGAAYSGNTIYF
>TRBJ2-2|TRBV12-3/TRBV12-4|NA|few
TGTGCCAGCAGCCAATCAGGACTGGGCACCGGGGAGCTGTTTTTT
CASSQSGLGTGELFF
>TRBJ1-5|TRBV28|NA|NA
TGTGCCAGCAGTTTAGTCTTAGGGGGCAATCAGCCCCAGCATTTT
CASSLVLGGNQPQHF
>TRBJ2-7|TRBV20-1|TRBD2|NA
TGCAGTGCTAGATTCGGCGGGGGCTCCTACGAGCAGTACTTC
CSARFGGGSYEQYF